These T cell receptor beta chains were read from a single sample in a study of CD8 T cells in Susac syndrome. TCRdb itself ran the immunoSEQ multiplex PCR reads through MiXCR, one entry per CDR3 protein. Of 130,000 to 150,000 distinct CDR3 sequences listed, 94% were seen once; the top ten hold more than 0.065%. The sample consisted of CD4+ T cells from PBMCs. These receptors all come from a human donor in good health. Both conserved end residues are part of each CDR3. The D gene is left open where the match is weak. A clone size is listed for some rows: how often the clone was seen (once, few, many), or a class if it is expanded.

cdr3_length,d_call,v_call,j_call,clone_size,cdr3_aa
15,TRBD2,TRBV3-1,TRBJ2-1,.,CASSKAGVTYNEQFF
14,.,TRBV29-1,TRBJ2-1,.,CSVEEGVWINEQFF
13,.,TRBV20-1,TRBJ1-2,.,CSATTAANYGYTF
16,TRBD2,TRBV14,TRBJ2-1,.,CASSQAGLAGHNEQFF
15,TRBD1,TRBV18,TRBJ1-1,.,CASSRDRTLNTEAFF
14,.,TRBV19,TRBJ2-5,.,CASSIGDVAETQYF
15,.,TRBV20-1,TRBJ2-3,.,CSASLGGVSTDTQYF
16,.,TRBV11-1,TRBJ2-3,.,CASSSRGSGLTDTQYF
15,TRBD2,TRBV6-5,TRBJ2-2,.,CASSAGTTYTGELFF
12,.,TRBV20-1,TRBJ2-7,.,CSAPGPRYEQYF
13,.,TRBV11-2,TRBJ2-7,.,CASRPLGNYEQYF
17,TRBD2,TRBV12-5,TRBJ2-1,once,CASGPGLAGALYNEQFF
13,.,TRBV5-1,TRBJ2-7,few,CASAPWGRDEQYF
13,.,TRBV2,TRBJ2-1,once,CASSVVFGGEQFF
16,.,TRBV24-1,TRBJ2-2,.,CATSGPPTGNTGELFF
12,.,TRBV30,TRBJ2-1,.,CAWARGYNEQFF
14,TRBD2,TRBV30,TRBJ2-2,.,CAWKKAGGPGELFF
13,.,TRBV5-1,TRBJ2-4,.,CASSLSAQNIQCF
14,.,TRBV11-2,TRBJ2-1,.,CASSPSGRGPEQFF
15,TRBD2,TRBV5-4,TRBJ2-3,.,CASSRQRERADTQYF
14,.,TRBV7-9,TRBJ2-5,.,CASSFGSAQETQYF
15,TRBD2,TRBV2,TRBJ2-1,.,CASSQLAGAYNEQFF
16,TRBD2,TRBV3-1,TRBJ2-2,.,CASSQEAGRSTGELFF
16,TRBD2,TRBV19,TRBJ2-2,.,CASSLGLAVYTGELFF
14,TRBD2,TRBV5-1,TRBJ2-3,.,CASSFAKTSGTQYF
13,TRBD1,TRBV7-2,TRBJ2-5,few,CASSLGQEETQYF
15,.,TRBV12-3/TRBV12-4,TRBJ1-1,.,CASSLDGTEKTEAFF
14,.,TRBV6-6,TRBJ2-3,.,CASSYSTSSDTQYF